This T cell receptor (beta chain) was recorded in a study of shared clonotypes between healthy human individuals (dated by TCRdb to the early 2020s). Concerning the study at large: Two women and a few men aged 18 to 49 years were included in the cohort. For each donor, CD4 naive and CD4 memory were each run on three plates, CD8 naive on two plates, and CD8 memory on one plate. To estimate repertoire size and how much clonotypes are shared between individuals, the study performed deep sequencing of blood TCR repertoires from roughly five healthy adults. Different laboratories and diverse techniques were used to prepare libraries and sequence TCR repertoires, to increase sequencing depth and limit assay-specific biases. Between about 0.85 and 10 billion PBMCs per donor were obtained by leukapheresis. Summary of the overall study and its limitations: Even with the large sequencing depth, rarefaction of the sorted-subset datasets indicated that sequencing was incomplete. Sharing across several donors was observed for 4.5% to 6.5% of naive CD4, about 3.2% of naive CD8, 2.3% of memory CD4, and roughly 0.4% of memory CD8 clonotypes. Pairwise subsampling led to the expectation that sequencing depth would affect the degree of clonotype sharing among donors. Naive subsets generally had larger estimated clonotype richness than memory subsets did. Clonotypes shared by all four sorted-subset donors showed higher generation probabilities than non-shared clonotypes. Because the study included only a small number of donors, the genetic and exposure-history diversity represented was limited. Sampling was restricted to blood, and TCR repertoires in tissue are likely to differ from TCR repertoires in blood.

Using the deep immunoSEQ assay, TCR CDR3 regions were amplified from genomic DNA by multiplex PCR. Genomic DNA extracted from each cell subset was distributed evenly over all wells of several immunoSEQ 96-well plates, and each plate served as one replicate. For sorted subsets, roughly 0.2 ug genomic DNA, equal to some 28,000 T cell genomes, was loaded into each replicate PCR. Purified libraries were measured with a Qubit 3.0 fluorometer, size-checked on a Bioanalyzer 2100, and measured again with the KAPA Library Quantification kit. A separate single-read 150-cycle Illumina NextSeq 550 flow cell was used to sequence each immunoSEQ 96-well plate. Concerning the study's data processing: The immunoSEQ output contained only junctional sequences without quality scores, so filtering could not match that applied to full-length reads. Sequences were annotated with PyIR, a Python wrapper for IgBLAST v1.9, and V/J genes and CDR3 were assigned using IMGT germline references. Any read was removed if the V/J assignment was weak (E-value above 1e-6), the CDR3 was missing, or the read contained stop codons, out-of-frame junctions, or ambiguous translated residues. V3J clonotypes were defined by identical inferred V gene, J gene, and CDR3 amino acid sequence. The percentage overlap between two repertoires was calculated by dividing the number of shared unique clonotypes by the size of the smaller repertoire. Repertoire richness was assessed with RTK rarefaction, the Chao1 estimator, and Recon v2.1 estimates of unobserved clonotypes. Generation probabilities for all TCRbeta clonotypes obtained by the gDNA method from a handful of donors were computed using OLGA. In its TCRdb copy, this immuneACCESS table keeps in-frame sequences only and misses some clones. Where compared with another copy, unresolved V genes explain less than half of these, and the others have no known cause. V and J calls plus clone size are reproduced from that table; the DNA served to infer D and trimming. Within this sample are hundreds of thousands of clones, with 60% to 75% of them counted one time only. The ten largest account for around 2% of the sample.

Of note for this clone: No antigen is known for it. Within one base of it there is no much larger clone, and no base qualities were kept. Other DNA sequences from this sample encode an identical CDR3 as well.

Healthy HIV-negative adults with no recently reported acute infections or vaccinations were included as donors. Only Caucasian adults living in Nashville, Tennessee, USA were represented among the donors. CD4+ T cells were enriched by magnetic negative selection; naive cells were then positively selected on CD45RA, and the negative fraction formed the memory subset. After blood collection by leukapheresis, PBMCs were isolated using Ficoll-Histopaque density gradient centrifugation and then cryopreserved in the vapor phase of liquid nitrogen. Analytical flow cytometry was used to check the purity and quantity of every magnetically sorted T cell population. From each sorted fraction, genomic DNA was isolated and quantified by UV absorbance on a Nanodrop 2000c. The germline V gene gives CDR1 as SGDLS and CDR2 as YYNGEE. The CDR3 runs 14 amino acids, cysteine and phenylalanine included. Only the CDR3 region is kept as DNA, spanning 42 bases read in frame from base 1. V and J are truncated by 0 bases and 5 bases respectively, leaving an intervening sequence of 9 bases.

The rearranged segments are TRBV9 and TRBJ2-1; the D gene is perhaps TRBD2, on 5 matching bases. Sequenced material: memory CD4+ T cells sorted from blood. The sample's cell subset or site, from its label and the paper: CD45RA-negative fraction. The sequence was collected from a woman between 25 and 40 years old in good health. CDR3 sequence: CASSVEDFNNEQFF. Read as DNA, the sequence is TGTGCCAGCAGCGTAGAGGACTTCAACAATGAGCAGTTCTTC.